This TCR beta chain was captured in a study of identical twins. Findings and caveats of the study: Beta clonotypes that were abundant in cord blood contained fewer insertions, a pattern absent from memory repertoires. It was cross-sectional statistical analysis, not following the same donors, that the conclusions relied on.

With 3 bases clipped from V and 2 bases from J, the junction kept 12 bases outside the gene matches. The germline CDR1 and CDR2 sequences are DFQATT and SNEGSKA (reference sequence). CDR3 size: 17 residues. Template switching (which added a universal primer site) was used, and cDNA carried unique molecular identifiers. Each CDR3 protein is one row after TCRdb ran MiXCR on the 5' RACE reads. The repertoire holds approximately 680,000 distinct CDR3 sequences, with 7.1% as singletons. This clonotype was detected a few times. Its antigen is not known. These records were also assigned to another study, of yellow fever vaccine responses in identical twins.

The chain combines TRBV20-1 with TRBJ2-4; 8 nucleotides agree with TRBD1. Material for sequencing was PBMCs. This TCR was recovered from a woman under 30 in good health. The CDR3 coding sequence is TGCAGTGCTAGGGTGACAGGGGCGACAGGAACCAAAAACATTCAGTACTTC. It translates to CSARVTGATGTKNIQYF.